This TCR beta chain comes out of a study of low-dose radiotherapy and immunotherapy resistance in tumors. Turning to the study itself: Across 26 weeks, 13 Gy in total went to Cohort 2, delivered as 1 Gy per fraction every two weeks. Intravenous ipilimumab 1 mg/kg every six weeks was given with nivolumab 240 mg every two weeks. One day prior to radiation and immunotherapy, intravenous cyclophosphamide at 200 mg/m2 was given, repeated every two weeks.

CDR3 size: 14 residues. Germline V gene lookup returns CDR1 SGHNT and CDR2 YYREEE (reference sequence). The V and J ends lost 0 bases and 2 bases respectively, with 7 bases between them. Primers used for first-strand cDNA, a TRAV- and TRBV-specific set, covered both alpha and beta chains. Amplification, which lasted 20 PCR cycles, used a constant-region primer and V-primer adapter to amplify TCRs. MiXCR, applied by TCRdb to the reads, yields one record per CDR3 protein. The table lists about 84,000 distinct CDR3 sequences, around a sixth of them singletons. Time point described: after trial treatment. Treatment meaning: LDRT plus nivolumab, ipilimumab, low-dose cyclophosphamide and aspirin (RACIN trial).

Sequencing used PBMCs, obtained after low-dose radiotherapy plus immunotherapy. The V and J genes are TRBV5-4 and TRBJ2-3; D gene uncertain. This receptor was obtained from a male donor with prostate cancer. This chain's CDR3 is CASSLGSPTDTQYF. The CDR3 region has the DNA TGTGCCAGCAGCTTGGGCTCACCCACAGATACGCAGTATTTT.